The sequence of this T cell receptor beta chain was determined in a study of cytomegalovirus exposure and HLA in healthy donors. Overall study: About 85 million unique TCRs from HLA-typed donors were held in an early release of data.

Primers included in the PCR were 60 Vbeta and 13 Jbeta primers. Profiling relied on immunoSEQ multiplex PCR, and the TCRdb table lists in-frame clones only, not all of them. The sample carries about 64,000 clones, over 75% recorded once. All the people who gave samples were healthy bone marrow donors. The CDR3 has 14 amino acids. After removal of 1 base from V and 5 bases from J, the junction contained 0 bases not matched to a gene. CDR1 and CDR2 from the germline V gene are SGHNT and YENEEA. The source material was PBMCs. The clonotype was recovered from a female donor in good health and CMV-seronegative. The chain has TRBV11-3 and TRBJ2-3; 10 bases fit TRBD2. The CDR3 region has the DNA TGTGCCAGCAGCTTAGGACTAGCGGGAGATACGCAGTATTTT. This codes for CASSLGLAGDTQYF.